This TCR beta chain was captured in a study of neurological immune-mediated disorders. General study results and limits: There were no CDR3 amino acid sequences shared by expanded clones across subjects, a result suggesting private repertoires in all groups. The multiple sclerosis repertoire cluster was associated with no clinical or MRI feature. When the repertoires were grouped phylogenetically, those of 18 of the 34 multiple sclerosis patients came together in a single cluster of related CDR3 sequences, which points to a possible repertoire-level signature.

This CDR3 spans 15 amino acids. Germline assignment: CDR1 MNHEY and CDR2 SVGAGI. With 0 bases removed from V and 2 bases from J, the gap between germline ends came to 10 bases. In this sample, this clonotype turned up many times. Its target is not known. The cDNA came from 5'RACE with 10-nucleotide random UMIs. TCRdb reprocessed the 5' RACE reads via MiXCR and lists one record per CDR3 protein. The sample lists 65,000 to 70,000 distinct CDR3 sequences; about 4.2% were seen once. This clonotype was obtained from a young man with multiple sclerosis. The V and J genes are TRBV6-5 and TRBJ1-2; no clear D gene. The sequenced sample was PBMCs. The CDR3 DNA sequence: TGTGCCAGCAGTTACTCAGGGAGAGCCAACTATGGCTACACCTTC. It encodes CASSYSGRANYGYTF.